The rows below give T cell receptor beta chains drawn from one sample of a study of T cell repertoires in cytomegalovirus infection. TCRdb ran MiXCR on the reads and lists one entry per CDR3 protein. Among approximately 100,000 distinct CDR3 sequences listed, 20% to 30% were seen once. The specimen sequenced was CD8+ T cells from PBMCs. The source is a human donor in good health (CMV status not recorded). Some clones in this sample may be carry-over from other donors' samples. CDR3s include the opening cysteine and the closing phenylalanine or tryptophan. Fields, in order: clone size, J gene, D gene, V gene, CDR3 protein, CDR3 DNA. The D gene is left open where the match is weak. Size values are once, few and many counts, or a class for expanded clones, and some rows have none.

clone_size: -
j_call: TRBJ2-7
d_call: -
v_call: TRBV6-5
cdr3_aa: CASSYPSAPYEQYF
cdr3_nt: TGTGCCAGCAGTTACCCTAGCGCGCCCTACGAGCAGTACTTC

clone_size: few
j_call: TRBJ1-3
d_call: TRBD1
v_call: TRBV25-1
cdr3_aa: CASSAGQGRIGNTIYF
cdr3_nt: TGTGCCAGCAGTGCCGGACAGGGGCGGATTGGAAACACCATATATTTT

clone_size: few
j_call: TRBJ2-1
d_call: TRBD1
v_call: TRBV19
cdr3_aa: CASSIRRDRGNNEQFF
cdr3_nt: TGTGCCAGTAGTATCCGCCGGGACAGGGGCAACAATGAGCAGTTCTTC

clone_size: -
j_call: TRBJ2-6
d_call: -
v_call: TRBV29-1
cdr3_aa: CSVEDRDLLRGANVLTF
cdr3_nt: TGCAGCGTTGAAGACCGGGACTTGCTGAGGGGGGCCAACGTCCTGACTTTC

clone_size: -
j_call: TRBJ2-3
d_call: -
v_call: TRBV13
cdr3_aa: CASSRQYTDTQYF
cdr3_nt: TGTGCCAGCAGCAGACAGTACACAGATACGCAGTATTTT

clone_size: -
j_call: TRBJ1-5
d_call: -
v_call: TRBV15
cdr3_aa: CATSLSRANQPQHF
cdr3_nt: TGTGCCACCAGCCTCAGCAGGGCGAATCAGCCCCAGCATTTT

clone_size: few
j_call: TRBJ2-7
d_call: -
v_call: TRBV7-2
cdr3_aa: CASSSRGRAGNEQYF
cdr3_nt: TGTGCCAGCAGCTCCCGGGGCAGGGCAGGGAACGAGCAGTACTTC

clone_size: many
j_call: TRBJ2-3
d_call: -
v_call: TRBV7-6
cdr3_aa: CASSSTGFSTDTQYF
cdr3_nt: TGTGCCAGCAGCTCAACAGGCTTTAGCACAGATACGCAGTATTTT

clone_size: -
j_call: TRBJ1-1
d_call: -
v_call: TRBV12-3/TRBV12-4
cdr3_aa: CASSLRPGGRGTEAFF
cdr3_nt: TGTGCCAGCAGTCTTAGGCCGGGGGGCCGAGGCACTGAAGCTTTCTTT

clone_size: -
j_call: TRBJ2-3
d_call: -
v_call: TRBV11-2
cdr3_aa: CASSLVVSGTDTQYF
cdr3_nt: TGTGCCAGCAGCTTAGTTGTCAGCGGCACAGATACGCAGTATTTT

clone_size: -
j_call: TRBJ2-1
d_call: -
v_call: TRBV6-4
cdr3_aa: CASSDSVTSSYNEQFF
cdr3_nt: TGTGCCAGCAGTGACTCGGTCACGAGCTCCTACAATGAGCAGTTCTTC

clone_size: once
j_call: TRBJ2-5
d_call: -
v_call: TRBV28
cdr3_aa: CASTPKRWEETQYF
cdr3_nt: TGTGCCAGCACCCCCAAGCGATGGGAGGAGACCCAGTACTTC

clone_size: few
j_call: TRBJ2-1
d_call: -
v_call: TRBV7-9
cdr3_aa: CASSPDRPGEQFF
cdr3_nt: TGTGCCAGCAGCCCCGACAGACCGGGTGAGCAGTTCTTC

clone_size: -
j_call: TRBJ1-2
d_call: -
v_call: TRBV11-2
cdr3_aa: CASSPIAGAGNGYTF
cdr3_nt: TGTGCCAGCAGCCCCATCGCGGGGGCGGGGAATGGCTACACCTTC

clone_size: few
j_call: TRBJ2-7
d_call: -
v_call: TRBV5-1
cdr3_aa: CASSLWGWDVEQYF
cdr3_nt: TGCGCCAGCAGCTTGTGGGGGTGGGACGTCGAGCAGTACTTC

clone_size: -
j_call: TRBJ2-2
d_call: TRBD2
v_call: TRBV7-8
cdr3_aa: CASSVRGGTQNTGELFF
cdr3_nt: TGTGCCAGCAGCGTCCGCGGGGGGACTCAGAACACCGGGGAGCTGTTTTTT

clone_size: -
j_call: TRBJ2-7
d_call: TRBD2
v_call: TRBV14
cdr3_aa: CASHGGGAFYEQYF
cdr3_nt: TGTGCCAGTCACGGCGGGGGGGCCTTTTACGAGCAGTACTTC

clone_size: few
j_call: TRBJ2-7
d_call: -
v_call: TRBV27
cdr3_aa: CASTPRKVLSSYEQYF
cdr3_nt: TGTGCCAGCACCCCGAGGAAGGTTCTTAGCTCCTACGAGCAGTACTTC

clone_size: many
j_call: TRBJ2-7
d_call: -
v_call: TRBV7-2
cdr3_aa: CASSSPPGTPNSYEQYF
cdr3_nt: TGTGCCAGCAGCTCTCCCCCGGGGACACCTAACTCCTACGAGCAGTACTTC

clone_size: -
j_call: TRBJ2-6
d_call: -
v_call: TRBV6-2/TRBV6-3
cdr3_aa: CASSYVGDSGANVLTF
cdr3_nt: TGTGCCAGCAGTTACGTGGGGGACTCTGGGGCCAACGTCCTGACTTTC

clone_size: -
j_call: TRBJ2-6
d_call: -
v_call: TRBV9
cdr3_aa: CASSVAGSGANVLTF
cdr3_nt: TGTGCCAGCAGCGTGGCGGGGAGTGGGGCCAACGTCCTGACTTTC

clone_size: many
j_call: TRBJ2-5
d_call: -
v_call: TRBV7-3
cdr3_aa: CASSLKGSQETQYF
cdr3_nt: TGTGCCAGCAGCTTAAAGGGGAGCCAAGAGACCCAGTACTTC

clone_size: few
j_call: TRBJ2-3
d_call: -
v_call: TRBV29-1
cdr3_aa: CSVGGTLADSTDTQYF
cdr3_nt: TGCAGCGTTGGGGGAACACTAGCCGATAGCACAGATACGCAGTATTTT

clone_size: few
j_call: TRBJ1-1
d_call: TRBD1
v_call: TRBV4-3
cdr3_aa: CASSQGTGGEGGGTEAFF
cdr3_nt: TGCGCCAGCAGCCAAGGAACAGGGGGCGAGGGCGGCGGAACTGAAGCTTTCTTT

clone_size: many
j_call: TRBJ1-5
d_call: -
v_call: TRBV7-8
cdr3_aa: CASSSVYEGDQPQHF
cdr3_nt: TGTGCCAGCAGCTCAGTTTACGAGGGGGATCAGCCCCAGCATTTT

clone_size: -
j_call: TRBJ1-6
d_call: -
v_call: TRBV7-9
cdr3_aa: CASSLEWYQGHNSPLHF
cdr3_nt: TGTGCCAGCAGCTTAGAATGGTATCAGGGCCATAATTCACCCCTCCACTTT

clone_size: many
j_call: TRBJ2-7
d_call: -
v_call: TRBV7-8
cdr3_aa: CASSLTTGDHYEQYF
cdr3_nt: TGTGCCAGCAGCTTAACGACGGGAGATCACTACGAGCAGTACTTC

clone_size: -
j_call: TRBJ2-3
d_call: -
v_call: TRBV10-3
cdr3_aa: CAISFPGTDSQYF
cdr3_nt: TGTGCCATCAGTTTCCCGGGCACAGATTCGCAGTATTTT

clone_size: -
j_call: TRBJ2-7
d_call: -
v_call: TRBV7-6
cdr3_aa: CASSLDRVNEQYF
cdr3_nt: TGTGCCAGCAGCTTAGACAGGGTAAACGAGCAGTACTTC

clone_size: -
j_call: TRBJ2-7
d_call: -
v_call: TRBV28
cdr3_aa: CASSLIRVEQYF
cdr3_nt: TGTGCCAGCAGTTTAATCAGGGTCGAGCAGTACTTC

clone_size: -
j_call: TRBJ1-2
d_call: -
v_call: TRBV7-9
cdr3_aa: CASSLHYGYTF
cdr3_nt: TGTGCCAGCAGCTTACACTATGGCTACACCTTC

clone_size: many
j_call: TRBJ1-4
d_call: -
v_call: TRBV7-9
cdr3_aa: CASTLGSGWANEKLFF
cdr3_nt: TGTGCCAGCACCCTTGGGTCAGGATGGGCTAATGAAAAACTGTTTTTT

clone_size: -
j_call: TRBJ1-2
d_call: TRBD1
v_call: TRBV7-9
cdr3_aa: CASSLGGGRGYTF
cdr3_nt: TGTGCCAGCAGCCTAGGAGGGGGCCGTGGCTACACCTTC

clone_size: many
j_call: TRBJ1-1
d_call: -
v_call: TRBV11-1
cdr3_aa: CASSFGGTEAFF
cdr3_nt: TGTGCCAGCAGCTTCGGGGGCACTGAAGCTTTCTTT

clone_size: many
j_call: TRBJ2-1
d_call: TRBD2
v_call: TRBV7-8
cdr3_aa: CASSLAGGTSIYNEQFF
cdr3_nt: TGTGCCAGCAGCTTAGCAGGAGGGACTAGCATCTACAATGAGCAGTTCTTC

clone_size: -
j_call: TRBJ1-1
d_call: -
v_call: TRBV5-6
cdr3_aa: CASSLEWDVEAFF
cdr3_nt: TGTGCCAGCAGCTTGGAGTGGGACGTCGAGGCTTTCTTT

clone_size: -
j_call: TRBJ2-7
d_call: TRBD2
v_call: TRBV4-3
cdr3_aa: CASSQGTSGYEQYF
cdr3_nt: TGCGCCAGCAGCCAAGGGACTAGCGGATACGAGCAGTACTTC

clone_size: -
j_call: TRBJ2-1
d_call: -
v_call: TRBV30
cdr3_aa: CAWIGILGWDVCTGYNEQFF
cdr3_nt: TGTGCCTGGATAGGAATTTTGGGTTGGGACGTGTGCACGGGATACAATGAGCAGTTCTTC

clone_size: -
j_call: TRBJ2-7
d_call: -
v_call: TRBV24-1
cdr3_aa: CATSRSDRPYEQYF
cdr3_nt: TGTGCCACCAGTCGATCGGACAGACCCTACGAGCAGTACTTC

clone_size: many
j_call: TRBJ1-1
d_call: -
v_call: TRBV6-5
cdr3_aa: CASSIQGNTEAFF
cdr3_nt: TGTGCCAGCAGTATTCAGGGGAACACTGAAGCTTTCTTT